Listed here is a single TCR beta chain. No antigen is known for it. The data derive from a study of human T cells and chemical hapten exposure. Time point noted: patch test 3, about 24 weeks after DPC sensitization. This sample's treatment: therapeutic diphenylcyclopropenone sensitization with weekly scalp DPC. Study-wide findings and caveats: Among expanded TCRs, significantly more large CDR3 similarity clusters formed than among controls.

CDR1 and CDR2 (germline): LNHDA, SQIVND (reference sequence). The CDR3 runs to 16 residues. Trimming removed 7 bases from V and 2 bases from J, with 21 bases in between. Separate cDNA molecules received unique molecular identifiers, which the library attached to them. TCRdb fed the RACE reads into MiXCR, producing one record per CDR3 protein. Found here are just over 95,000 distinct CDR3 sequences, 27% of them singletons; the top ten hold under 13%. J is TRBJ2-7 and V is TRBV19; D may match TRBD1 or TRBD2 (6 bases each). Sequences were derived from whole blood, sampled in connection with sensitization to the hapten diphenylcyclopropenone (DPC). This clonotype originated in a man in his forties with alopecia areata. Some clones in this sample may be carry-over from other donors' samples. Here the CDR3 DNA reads TGTGCCAGTATGGGACTGGCGGCAGGGGACACCTACGAGCAGTACTTC. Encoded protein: CASMGLAAGDTYEQYF.